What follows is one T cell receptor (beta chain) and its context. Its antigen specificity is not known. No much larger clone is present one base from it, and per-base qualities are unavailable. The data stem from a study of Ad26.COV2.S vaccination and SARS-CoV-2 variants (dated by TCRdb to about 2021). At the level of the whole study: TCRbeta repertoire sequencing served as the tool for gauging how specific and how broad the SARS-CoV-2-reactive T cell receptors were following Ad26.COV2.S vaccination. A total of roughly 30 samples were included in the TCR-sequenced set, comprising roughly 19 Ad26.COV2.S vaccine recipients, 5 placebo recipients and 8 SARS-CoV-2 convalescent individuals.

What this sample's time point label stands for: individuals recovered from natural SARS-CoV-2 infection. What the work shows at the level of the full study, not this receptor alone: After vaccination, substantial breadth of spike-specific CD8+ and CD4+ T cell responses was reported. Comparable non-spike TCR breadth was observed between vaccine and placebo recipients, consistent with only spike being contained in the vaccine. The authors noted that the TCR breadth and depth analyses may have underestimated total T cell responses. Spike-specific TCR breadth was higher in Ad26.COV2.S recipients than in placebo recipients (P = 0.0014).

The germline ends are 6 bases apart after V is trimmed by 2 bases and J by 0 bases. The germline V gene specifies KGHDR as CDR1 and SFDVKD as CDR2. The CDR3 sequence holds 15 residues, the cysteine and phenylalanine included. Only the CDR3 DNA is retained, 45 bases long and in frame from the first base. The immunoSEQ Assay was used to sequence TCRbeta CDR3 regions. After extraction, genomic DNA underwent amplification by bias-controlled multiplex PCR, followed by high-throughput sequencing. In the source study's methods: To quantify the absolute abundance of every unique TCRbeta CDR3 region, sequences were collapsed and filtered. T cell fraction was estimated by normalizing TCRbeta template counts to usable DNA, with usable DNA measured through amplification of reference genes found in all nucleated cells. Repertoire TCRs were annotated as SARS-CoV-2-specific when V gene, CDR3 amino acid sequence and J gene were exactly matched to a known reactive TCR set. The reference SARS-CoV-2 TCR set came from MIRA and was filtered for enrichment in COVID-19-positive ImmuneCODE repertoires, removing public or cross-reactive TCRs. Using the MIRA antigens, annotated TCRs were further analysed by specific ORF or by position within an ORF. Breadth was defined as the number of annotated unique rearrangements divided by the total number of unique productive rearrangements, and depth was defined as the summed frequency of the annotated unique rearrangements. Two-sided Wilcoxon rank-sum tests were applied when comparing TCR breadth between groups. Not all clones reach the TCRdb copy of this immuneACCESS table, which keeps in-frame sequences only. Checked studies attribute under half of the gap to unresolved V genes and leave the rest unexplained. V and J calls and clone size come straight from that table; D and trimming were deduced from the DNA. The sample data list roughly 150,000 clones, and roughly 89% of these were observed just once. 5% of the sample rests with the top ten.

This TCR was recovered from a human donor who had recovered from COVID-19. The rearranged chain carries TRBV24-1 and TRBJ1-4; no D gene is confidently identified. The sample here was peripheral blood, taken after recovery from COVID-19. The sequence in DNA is TGTGCCACCAGTGATTCGGGTGCAACTAATGAAAAACTGTTTTTT. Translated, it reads CATSDSGATNEKLFF.